The 25 T cell receptor beta chains below all came from one sample that was sequenced in a study of siplizumab effects on memory and regulatory T cells. Repertoires were generated with immunoSEQ multiplex PCR, while TCRdb's copy carries only in-frame clones and drops some. Counted here are about 100,000 clones, around 92% occurring once; the ten biggest clones make up roughly 0.15%. Sequencing was carried out using CD4+ T cells sorted from blood. These receptors were taken from a human donor in good health.

The rearrangement joins TRBV11-1 to TRBJ1-3; D unresolved. Germline CDR1 and CDR2: SGHAT and FQDESV (reference sequence). This CDR3 comprises 16 residues. Deletions cut 4 bases from V and 4 bases from J, with 17 bases between. The CDR3 bases are TGTGCCAGCAGCTCCCTTCTGACCCGAGGAGGAAACACCATATATTTT. Protein product: CASSSLLTRGGNTIYF.

The chain is built from TRBV6-1 and TRBJ1-1, with TRBD1 identical over 7 bases. Per germline, CDR1 MNHNS and CDR2 SASEGT. V shed 7 bases and J 4 bases; nucleotides not matched to a gene: 6. The CDR3 length is 13 residues. The CDR3 bases are TGTGCCAGCATTCTTCAGGGGGGCACTGAAGCTTTCTTT. Translated, it gives CASILQGGTEAFF.

This clone was observed a single time. The genes are TRBV7-9 and TRBJ1-1, with no clear D. V dropped 10 bases and J dropped 3 bases, with 18 bases sitting between them. Germline V gene lookup returns CDR1 SEHNR and CDR2 FQNEAQ (reference sequence). The CDR3 contains 14 residues. CDR3 DNA sequence: TGTGCCACCCTCTTAGGGAATATTCACACTGAAGCTTTCTTT. Translating it yields CATLLGNIHTEAFF.

A note on this clone: The same CDR3 is also encoded by other DNA sequences in this sample. The chain recombines TRBV18 with TRBJ1-1; no reliable D call. Germline loops: CDR1 KGHSH, CDR2 LQKENI. The V end was cut by 0 bases, the J end by 2 bases, with 1 base between. This CDR3 region has 12 residues. The CDR3 region has the DNA TGTGCCAGCTCACCACCAAACACTGAAGCTTTCTTT. It codes for CASSPPNTEAFF.

The chain uses TRBV30 and TRBJ1-4; no reliable D call. The germline CDR1 and CDR2 sequences are GTSNPN and SVGIG (reference sequence). CDR3 length: 10 amino acids. V shed 8 bases and J shed 12 bases, with 13 bases lying between them. Here the CDR3 DNA reads TGTGCCGGGTCTGTAGACGAACTGTTTTTT. It codes for CAGSVDELFF.

The V and J genes are TRBV5-1 and TRBJ2-2; D perhaps matches TRBD1 (6 bases). V was cut by 5 bases and J by 3 bases, with 14 bases left in between. The CDR3 has 15 residues. Per germline, CDR1 SGHRS and CDR2 YFSETQ. CDR3 DNA: TGCGCCAGCAGGTCTCCAGGGGTTGACACCGGGGAGCTGTTTTTT. Its protein product is CASRSPGVDTGELFF.

The V gene is TRBV5-1, the J gene TRBJ2-1; weak D call: TRBD1 (6 bases). CDR1 SGHRS and CDR2 YFSETQ come from the germline V gene. V lost 4 bases and J lost 3, with 17 bases in between. CDR3 length equals 16 residues. CDR3 loop: CASSDPGHHNYNEQFF. The CDR3 nucleotides read TGCGCCAGCAGCGACCCGGGACACCACAACTACAATGAGCAGTTCTTC. The whole variable domain, filled in from reference TRBV5-1 and TRBJ2-1, reads KAGVTQTPRYLIKTRGQQVTLSCSPISGHRSVSWYQQTPGQGLQFLFEYFSETQRNKGNFPGRFSGRQFSNSRSEMNVSTLELGDSALYLCASSDPGHHNYNEQFFGPGTRLTVL.

J is TRBJ1-6 and V is TRBV18; D possibly corresponds to TRBD1 (6 bases). Per germline, CDR1 KGHSH and CDR2 LQKENI. CDR3 length equals 14 residues. Trimming shortened V by 3 bases and J by 7 bases, and 10 bases separated the two germline ends. Here the CDR3 reads CASSPNTGNSPLHF. CDR3 coding DNA: TGTGCCAGCTCACCCAATACAGGGAATTCACCCCTCCACTTT.

This clone was seen just once. This chain links TRBV29-1 with TRBJ1-5; D is unclear. V lost 6 bases to trimming and J lost 3 bases, with 12 bases between them. Germline values: CDR1 SQVTM, CDR2 ANQGSEA. The CDR3 has 13 amino acids. The CDR3 sequence is CSVAYGFNQPQHF. The DNA for the CDR3 is TGCAGCGTGGCATATGGTTTCAATCAGCCCCAGCATTTT.

This chain uses TRBV5-6 with TRBJ2-5, with 7 bases matching TRBD1. Germline assignment: CDR1 SGHDT and CDR2 YYEEEE. The CDR3 runs 16 residues. J was trimmed by 1 base and V by 1 base; bases with no gene match: 7. This chain's CDR3 is CASSLLGDRAQETQYF. The CDR3 region has the DNA TGTGCCAGCAGCTTGTTGGGTGACAGGGCCCAAGAGACCCAGTACTTC.

This chain connects TRBV27 to TRBJ2-5; no reliable D call. Germline V lookup: CDR1 MNHEY, CDR2 SMNVEV (reference sequence). The V and J ends lost 5 bases and 5 bases respectively, with 12 bases between them. CDR3 length: 13 residues. CDR3 protein: CASSRFVGETQYF. CDR3 in DNA: TGTGCCAGCAGTCGTTTTGTTGGGGAGACCCAGTACTTC.

The chain joins TRBV11-2 to TRBJ1-2; weak D call: TRBD1 (6 bases). This CDR3 region has 14 residues. Germline V gene data show CDR1 as SGHAT and CDR2 as FQNNGV. V was pared by 3 bases and J by 0 bases, with 8 bases between. The chain's CDR3 is CASSLDRSNYGYTF. CDR3 coding DNA: TGTGCCAGCAGCTTGGACAGATCTAACTATGGCTACACCTTC.

About this clone itself: One junction end disagrees with the germline gene, perhaps due to a read error. The same CDR3 arises from other DNA sequences in this sample as well. The chain combines TRBV7-9 with TRBJ2-7; D may be TRBD1 (6 bases). The V gene's germline CDR1 is SEHNR and CDR2 FQNEAQ (reference sequence). The CDR3 consists of 14 residues. DNA of the CDR3: TGTGCCAGCAGCTTGGGTCAGGGGCCCCACGAGCAATACTTC. It yields the protein CASSLGQGPHEQYF.

The CDR3 DNA follows: TGCGCCAGCAGCTTGGGCGTTAATGAAAAACTGTTTTTT. Amino acids: CASSLGVNEKLFF. V and J are TRBV5-1 and TRBJ1-4; D unclear. Looked up from germline, CDR1 is SGHRS and CDR2 is YFSETQ. There are 13 residues in the CDR3. Trimming shortened V by 0 bases and J by 4 bases, and 4 bases separated the two germline ends. Full variable domain (rest looked up from reference TRBV5-1 and TRBJ1-4): KAGVTQTPRYLIKTRGQQVTLSCSPISGHRSVSWYQQTPGQGLQFLFEYFSETQRNKGNFPGRFSGRQFSNSRSEMNVSTLELGDSALYLCASSLGVNEKLFFGSGTQLSVL.

This sequence joins TRBV6-1 and TRBJ1-1; D is ambiguous. This CDR3 spans 14 amino acids. V lost 4 bases to trimming and J lost 0 bases, with 9 bases between them. Germline V lookup: CDR1 MNHNS, CDR2 SASEGT. CDR3 bases: TGTGCCAGCAGTGCTCCGCGGCTGAACACTGAAGCTTTCTTT. Its protein is CASSAPRLNTEAFF.

V and J are TRBV5-1 and TRBJ1-3, with 9 nucleotides matching TRBD1. Germline-derived CDR1 and CDR2 are SGHRS and YFSETQ. The CDR3 loop spans 13 amino acids. The V gene end was trimmed by 2 bases and the J gene end by 9 bases; junction bases not matched to a gene: 3. In nucleotides, the CDR3 is TGCGCCAGCAGCTTCGGGACAGGGCCCACCATATATTTT. This codes for CASSFGTGPTIYF.

The chain has TRBV4-1 and TRBJ2-5, with 13 bases that match TRBD2. The CDR3 is made up of 15 amino acids. Germline V gene sequence: CDR1 MGHRA, CDR2 YSYEKL. The trim removed 10 bases at V and 1 base at J, leaving 6 bases unmatched. CDR3 sequence: CATGTSGARQETQYF. For the CDR3, the DNA is TGCGCCACCGGGACTAGCGGGGCCCGCCAAGAGACCCAGTACTTC.

The V gene is TRBV7-9, the J gene TRBJ2-7, with 8 bases aligning to TRBD1. In germline, CDR1 is SEHNR, CDR2 FQNEAQ (reference sequence). The CDR3 sequence is 16 residues long. Losses at the gene ends were 2 bases for V and 3 bases for J; bases not matched to a gene: 9. The CDR3 region is CASSLSMGDRGYEQYF. The CDR3 DNA follows: TGTGCCAGCAGCTTATCCATGGGTGACAGGGGCTACGAGCAGTACTTC.

V gene TRBV25-1 combines with J gene TRBJ2-7; tentative D call: TRBD2 (5 bases). This CDR3 is 13 amino acids long. V dropped 4 bases and J dropped 1 base, with 8 bases sitting between them. The germline CDR1 and CDR2 sequences are MGHDK and SYGVNS. This CDR3 is CASSGSGSYEQYF. For the CDR3, the DNA is TGTGCCAGCAGTGGGAGCGGATCCTACGAGCAGTACTTC.

This sequence joins TRBV29-1 and TRBJ1-2, with no clear D. Per germline, CDR1 SQVTM and CDR2 ANQGSEA. The CDR3 extends over 13 amino acids. With 3 bases removed from V and 4 bases from J, the gap between germline ends came to 12 bases. The CDR3 nucleotides are TGCAGCGTTGACCGAAAAGAGGGCTATGGCTACACCTTC. Translated: CSVDRKEGYGYTF. The whole variable domain, filled in from reference TRBV29-1 and TRBJ1-2, reads SAVISQKPSRDICQRGTSLTIQCQVDSQVTMMFWYRQQPGQSLTLIATANQGSEATYESGFVIDKFPISRPNLTFSTLTVSNMSPEDSSIYLCSVDRKEGYGYTFGSGTRLTVV.

The chain carries TRBV2 and TRBJ1-1, with no clear D. Between the trimmed V and J ends, which lost 4 bases and 0 bases, there was a span of 15 bases. Germline CDR1 reads SNHLY; CDR2 reads FYNNEI. CDR3 size: 16 residues. CDR3 DNA sequence: TGTGCCAGCAGTGGGAAACCCCTCGGCGTGAACACTGAAGCTTTCTTT. The encoded protein is CASSGKPLGVNTEAFF.

The chain employs TRBV21-1 and TRBJ2-1; the listed D gene, TRBD1, was not tested against the DNA. TRBV21-1 is marked as a pseudogene. The length of the CDR3 is 20 residues. The CDR3 nucleotides are TGTGCCAGCAGCAAAGAGTGGGGACAGCCTCACACGAGTTCCTACAATGAGCAGTTCTTC. This gives the protein CASSKEWGQPHTSSYNEQFF.

V is TRBV9 and J is TRBJ1-3, with 9 bases lining up with TRBD1. With 0 bases clipped from V and 0 bases from J, the junction kept 7 bases outside the gene matches. Germline V lookup: CDR1 SGDLS, CDR2 YYNGEE. The CDR3 length is 18 residues. The CDR3 sequence: CASSVAGQGFLSGNTIYF. DNA of the CDR3: TGTGCCAGCAGCGTAGCGGGACAGGGATTTCTCTCTGGAAACACCATATATTTT. Supplemented by reference TRBV9 and TRBJ1-3, the full variable domain reads DSGVTQTPKHLITATGQRVTLRCSPRSGDLSVYWYQQSLDQGLQFLIQYYNGEERAKGNILERFSAQQFPDLHSELNLSSLELGDSALYFCASSVAGQGFLSGNTIYFGEGSWLTVV.

The chain uses TRBV14 and TRBJ1-2; D is uncertain. Germline V gives CDR1 SGHDN, CDR2 FVKESK. Trimming cost V 0 bases and J 2 bases, with 10 bases left between them. CDR3 length: 15 residues. The CDR3 spells CASSQDRGRNYGYTF. In DNA, the CDR3 is TGTGCCAGCAGCCAAGATCGAGGGAGAAACTATGGCTACACCTTC. The full variable domain, in which reference TRBV14 and TRBJ1-2 provide the parts outside the CDR3, is EAGVTQFPSHSVIEKGQTVTLRCDPISGHDNLYWYRRVMGKEIKFLLHFVKESKQDESGMPNNRFLAERTGGTYSTLKVQPAELEDSGVYFCASSQDRGRNYGYTFGSGTRLTVV.

The chain combines TRBV5-4 with TRBJ2-7, with D unclear. CDR3 length equals 15 residues. Germline CDR1 and CDR2: SGHNT and YYREEE (reference sequence). V was pared by 0 bases and J by 0 bases, with 10 bases between. CDR3 in amino acids: CASSLEAVSSYEQYF. Written as DNA, the CDR3 is TGTGCCAGCAGCTTGGAGGCGGTGAGCTCCTACGAGCAGTACTTC. Full variable domain (outside the CDR3, taken from reference TRBV5-4 and TRBJ2-7): ETGVTQSPTHLIKTRGQQVTLRCSSQSGHNTVSWYQQALGQGPQFIFQYYREEENGRGNFPPRFSGLQFPNYSSELNVNALELDDSALYLCASSLEAVSSYEQYFGPGTRLTVT.